This TCR beta chain emerged from a study of graft-versus-host responses after intestinal transplantation. From germline, CDR1 is MNHEY and CDR2 SMNVEV (reference sequence). CDR3 length: 15 amino acids. The V end lost 5 bases, the J end lost 4 bases, and 17 bases lay between the germline ends. As for this clone: Its antigen is undetermined.

Using immunoSEQ multiplex PCR, the repertoire was profiled, and TCRdb retains in-frame clones only, with some absent. Counted here are about 88,000 clones, roughly nine tenths occurring once; the ten biggest clones make up around 0.1%. Overall study findings and caveats: GvH clones occurred in recipient marrow; some first appeared in ileum or blood.

The origin of this receptor is a human donor who received an intestinal transplant. This chain connects TRBV27 to TRBJ1-2, with D tentatively TRBD1 (6 bases). Specimen: unstimulated CD4+ T cells sorted from spleen or lymph node cells, collected before intestinal transplant. The CDR3 spells CASSRDRGGGYGYTF. Here the CDR3 DNA reads TGTGCCAGCAGTCGAGACCGAGGGGGTGGCTATGGCTACACCTTC.